These 27 T cell receptor beta chains share one sample of origin, sequenced in a study of CD8+CD57+ T cells in acquired aplastic anemia (dated by TCRdb to 2016 to 2019). TCRdb lists the instrument as Illumina HiSeq 2000. Genomic DNA served as template for TCR beta VDJ combination and CDR3 sequence profiling. The raw public reads went through TCRdb reprocessing: fastp at Q25, MiXCR clone calling, in-frame beta chains kept. Rows are unified per CDR3 protein, each entry keeping the most common DNA and genes. The sample includes about 110,000 distinct CDR3 sequences, with under 60% observed a single time. The ten largest clones add up to 25% to 35% of the sample. Sequencing was done on a sample of sorted CD4+, CD8+, or CD8+CD57+ T cells (not recorded which) from PBMCs. The source of these receptors is a human donor in good health, serving as a control.

V usage is TRBV24-1 and J usage is TRBJ2-2; 8 bases align to TRBD1. CDR3 length: 15 residues. Germline CDR1 KGHDR, CDR2 SFDVKD. Trimming took 3 bases from V and 5 from J; bases not matched to a gene: 4. The CDR3 sequence is CATSDADRATGELFF. The CDR3 nucleotides read TGTGCCACCAGTGATGCGGACAGGGCAACCGGGGAGCTGTTTTTT.

The chain is built from TRBV9 and TRBJ1-6; no clear D gene. The length of the CDR3 is 14 residues. Germline-derived CDR1 and CDR2 are SGDLS and YYNGEE. Trimming shortened V by 5 bases and J by 7 bases, and 13 bases separated the two germline ends. The CDR3 protein is CASRSGIGNSPLHF. The CDR3 DNA reads TGTGCCAGCAGGAGCGGGATTGGGAATTCACCCCTCCACTTT.

This chain connects TRBV15 to TRBJ2-3; TRBD1 might be the D (5 bases). V was pared by 0 bases and J by 3 bases, with 10 bases between. This CDR3 is 15 amino acids long. Germline V gives CDR1 LNHNV, CDR2 YYDKDF (reference sequence). In DNA, the CDR3 is TGTGCCACCAGCAGAGATGTCAGGGCAACAGATACGCAGTATTTT. Protein product: CATSRDVRATDTQYF.

The genes are TRBV2 and TRBJ1-2; D might be TRBD1 (5 bases). CDR1 is SNHLY, CDR2 FYNNEI, per germline. The ends were cut back, 2 bases at V and 8 bases at J, with 9 bases in the middle. The CDR3 sequence is 12 residues long. The CDR3 DNA follows: TGTGCCAGCAGTGAATCAGGGAACGGCTACACCTTC. Translated, it gives CASSESGNGYTF.

V and J are TRBV25-1 and TRBJ1-2; TRBD1 matches at 7 bases. Germline assignment: CDR1 MGHDK and CDR2 SYGVNS. Losses at the gene ends were 4 bases for V and 0 bases for J; bases not matched to a gene: 11. There are 17 residues in the CDR3. The CDR3 region has the DNA TGTGCCAGCAGTGCACCGCCCGGGACAGCAGCTAACTATGGCTACACCTTC. Protein sequence: CASSAPPGTAANYGYTF.

The chain couples TRBV12-5 to TRBJ2-1, with no clear D. The CDR3 runs to 12 residues. V shed 0 bases and J shed 10 bases, with 7 bases lying between them. Germline V CDR1 and CDR2: LGHNT, FRNRAP. CDR3 sequence: CASGLVSGEQFF. CDR3 coding DNA: TGTGCTAGTGGTTTGGTATCTGGAGAGCAGTTCTTC.

The chain joins TRBV19 to TRBJ1-5, with D possibly TRBD1 on 6 matching bases. The length of the CDR3 is 15 residues. Germline CDR1 and CDR2: LNHDA and SQIVND (reference sequence). Trimming took off 4 bases at V and 3 bases at J, with 13 bases between the two ends. The CDR3 here is CASSTLGQNNQPQHF. For the CDR3, the DNA is TGTGCCAGTAGTACCCTCGGACAGAACAATCAGCCCCAGCATTTT.

The chain recombines TRBV29-1 with TRBJ1-2; no reliable D call. Germline assignment: CDR1 SQVTM and CDR2 ANQGSEA. The CDR3 is made up of 12 amino acids. Trimming removed 4 bases from V and 0 bases from J, with 6 bases in between. Here the CDR3 reads CSVAATNYGYTF. The CDR3 nucleotides are TGCAGCGTTGCAGCCACTAACTATGGCTACACCTTC.

This clonotype appeared a few times. The V and J genes are TRBV6-1 and TRBJ1-1; D is uncertain. Germline CDR1 MNHNS, CDR2 SASEGT. V was pared by 1 base and J by 0 bases, with 12 bases between. The CDR3 is made up of 16 amino acids. The CDR3 loop reads CASSEGVGELNTEAFF. The DNA of the CDR3 is TGTGCCAGCAGTGAAGGGGTGGGAGAACTGAACACTGAAGCTTTCTTT.

The chain carries TRBV11-1 and TRBJ1-6; D remains ambiguous. Germline lookup yields CDR1 SGHAT and CDR2 FQDESV (reference sequence). CDR3 length: 15 amino acids. V shed 3 bases and J shed 6 bases, with 12 bases lying between them. The CDR3 nucleotides are TGTGCCAGCAGCTTGGCGTCAGTAACTAATTCACCCCTCCACTTT. This sequence encodes CASSLASVTNSPLHF.

The genes are TRBV29-1 and TRBJ2-7; 9 positions agree with TRBD2. This CDR3 has 13 amino acids. The germline gives CDR1 SQVTM, CDR2 ANQGSEA. V lost 8 bases and J lost 4; bases outside the gene matches: 9. The CDR3 DNA sequence: TGCAGCTCGGGACTAGCCCCTTCGTACGAGCAGTACTTC. It encodes CSSGLAPSYEQYF.

This chain joins TRBV5-5 and TRBJ1-1, with D possibly matching TRBD1 (5 bases). Germline lookup yields CDR1 SGHKS and CDR2 YYEKEE (reference sequence). Trimming pared 5 bases from V and 0 bases from J, leaving 11 bases between. The CDR3 consists of 14 residues. The CDR3 nucleotides read TGTGCCAGCAGTCATGACAGAATGAACACTGAAGCTTTCTTT. Residues: CASSHDRMNTEAFF.

About this clonotype itself: One end of the junction varies from germline; a read error may be responsible. This rearrangement joins TRBV15 to TRBJ2-7; D gene uncertain. CDR3 length: 16 residues. The V gene's germline CDR1 is LNHNV and CDR2 YYDKDF (reference sequence). CDR3 DNA: TGTGCCACCAGCAGAGATGCGCCAGATCTTTCCTCCGAGCAGTACTTC. It is translated as CATSRDAPDLSSEQYF. Looking up the rest from reference TRBV15 and TRBJ2-7 gives the full variable domain: DAMVIQNPRYQVTQFGKPVTLSCSQTLNHNVMYWYQQKSSQAPKLLFHYYDKDFNNEADTPDNFQSRRPNTSFCFLDIRSPGLGDTAMYLCATSRDAPDLSSEQYFGPGTRLTVT.

This clonotype showed up many times. The V and J genes are TRBV2 and TRBJ2-3; D perhaps matches TRBD2 (6 bases). Deletions cut 6 bases from V and 8 bases from J, with 9 bases between. The length of the CDR3 is 11 residues. Per the germline V gene, CDR1 is SNHLY and CDR2 is FYNNEI. CDR3 sequence: CASRSTSTQYF. CDR3 nucleotides: TGTGCCAGCAGGTCGACTAGTACGCAGTATTTT.

This clonotype appeared many times. V usage is TRBV12-3 or TRBV12-4 and J usage is TRBJ2-7; D is possibly TRBD1 or TRBD2 (5 bases each). Trimming removed 7 bases from V and 6 bases from J, with 16 bases in between. The CDR3 is 13 residues long. DNA for the CDR3: TGTGCCAGCAAACCGGGACCCCTCCTCGAGCAGTACTTC. Translated: CASKPGPLLEQYF.

The chain carries TRBV19 and TRBJ2-3, with TRBD2 identical over 13 bases. Losses at the gene ends were 4 bases for V and 2 bases for J; bases not matched to a gene: 6. Germline assignment: CDR1 LNHDA and CDR2 SQIVND (reference sequence). The CDR3 consists of 17 residues. The CDR3 DNA is TGTGCCAGTAGTACCCCGACTAGCGGGAGGCTCACAGATACGCAGTATTTT. It encodes CASSTPTSGRLTDTQYF.

About this clonotype: The CDR3 does not end in the conserved phenylalanine or tryptophan, so this is likely a read error. V usage is TRBV10-3 and J usage is TRBJ1-2; 7 nucleotides match TRBD1. Germline lookup yields CDR1 ENHRY and CDR2 SYGVKD. V was pared by 4 bases and J by 7 bases, with 6 bases of the junction left unmatched. This CDR3 spans 13 amino acids. DNA for the CDR3: TGTGCCATCAGTGCACGCGACAGGGTTGGCTACACCTGC. Its translation: CAISARDRVGYTC.

This clonotype was recorded many times. The chain links TRBV25-1 to TRBJ1-2; D not resolved. The CDR3 extends over 13 amino acids. CDR1 is MGHDK and CDR2 is SYGVNS in the germline V gene. V was pared by 4 bases and J by 8 bases, with 14 bases between. The CDR3 DNA sequence: TGTGCCAGCAGTGCACGACTGACGGACGGCTACACCTTC. Its protein product is CASSARLTDGYTF.

J is TRBJ1-2 and V is TRBV2; D ambiguous. Germline CDR1 SNHLY, CDR2 FYNNEI. The CDR3 consists of 13 residues. V shed 7 bases and J shed 6 bases, with 15 bases lying between them. CDR3 nucleotide sequence: TGTGCCAGCATCCCTGTTCGGGTAGATGGCTACACCTTC. It yields the protein CASIPVRVDGYTF.

This clonotype was detected ten times or more. CDR3 DNA sequence: TGTGCCAGCTTTCTCGATACGCAGTATTTT. Its translation is CASFLDTQYF. The chain is built from TRBV2 and TRBJ2-3; no reliable D call. Germline V gene data show CDR1 as SNHLY and CDR2 as FYNNEI. This CDR3 has 10 amino acids. V was shortened by 8 bases and J by 6 bases, with 6 bases between the two germline ends.

In this sample, this clonotype turned up many times. Here the CDR3 reads CSVFSASGGTDTQYF. The CDR3 DNA sequence: TGCAGCGTTTTTTCGGCTAGCGGGGGCACAGATACGCAGTATTTT. This rearrangement joins TRBV29-1 to TRBJ2-3; 9 bases match TRBD2. V lost 5 bases, J lost 1 base, and 7 bases stayed unmatched. Per germline, CDR1 SQVTM and CDR2 ANQGSEA. This CDR3 has 15 residues.

The gene calls are TRBV20-1 and TRBJ2-4; TRBD2 matches at 13 bases. Per germline, CDR1 DFQATT and CDR2 SNEGSKA (reference sequence). The CDR3 spans 14 residues. The J segment lost 9 bases and the V segment lost 4 bases, leaving 6 bases of the junction unmatched. CDR3 loop: CSATRTSGGVIQYF. The CDR3 nucleotides are TGCAGTGCTACGAGGACTAGCGGGGGCGTCATTCAGTACTTC.

This clonotype was observed at least ten times. This sequence joins TRBV27 and TRBJ2-1; TRBD1 matches 9 bases. The CDR3 sequence is 15 residues long. Per germline, CDR1 MNHEY and CDR2 SMNVEV (reference sequence). With V trimmed by 6 bases and J by 3 bases, 6 bases remained unmatched. The CDR3 sequence: CASSAGTGIYNEQFF. The CDR3 region has the DNA TGTGCCAGCAGCGCCGGGACAGGGATCTACAATGAGCAGTTCTTC.

This clonotype was seen a few times. V is TRBV7-8 and J is TRBJ1-1; D is uncertain. Trimming took off 10 bases at V and 1 base at J, with 10 bases between the two ends. CDR3 length: 12 residues. The germline gives CDR1 SGHVS, CDR2 FQNEAQ. DNA of the CDR3: TGTGCCACAGCCCGTACGAACACTGAAGCTTTCTTT. It specifies CATARTNTEAFF.

The chain couples TRBV15 to TRBJ2-1, with a possible D match to TRBD1 (6 bases). The CDR3 is made up of 15 amino acids. Looked up from germline, CDR1 is LNHNV and CDR2 is YYDKDF (reference sequence). V was trimmed by 5 bases and J by 0 bases, leaving 11 bases between them. As DNA, the CDR3 is TGTGCCACCAGCGACGGACAGAGCTCCTACAATGAGCAGTTCTTC. The encoded protein is CATSDGQSSYNEQFF.

This clonotype was recorded many times. V usage is TRBV7-2 and J usage is TRBJ2-1; TRBD1 agrees at 10 bases. Germline V gene lookup returns CDR1 SGHTA and CDR2 FQGNSA. V was clipped by 5 bases and J by 6 bases; unmatched bases: 10. The CDR3 consists of 16 residues. As DNA, the CDR3 is TGTGCCAGCAGCCCCGGGGGATGGGACAGGGGCAATGAGCAGTTCTTC. Translation: CASSPGGWDRGNEQFF.

This clonotype has a count of ten or more. For the CDR3, the DNA is TGTGCCAGCAACCTCCCCGGGGGCGAGCAGTACTTC. This gives the protein CASNLPGGEQYF. This chain joins TRBV27 and TRBJ2-7; TRBD2 might be the D (6 bases). This CDR3 region has 12 residues. Germline V gives CDR1 MNHEY, CDR2 SMNVEV (reference sequence). V was shortened by 7 bases and J by 6 bases, with 13 bases between the two germline ends.